The sequence of this T cell receptor (beta chain) was determined in a study of shared T cell receptors in the human thymus. Some clones are missing from TCRdb's copy, which holds only in-frame ones; the method was immunoSEQ multiplex PCR. The sample holds approximately 580,000 clones, 70% to 80% seen once. CDR1 and CDR2 (germline): SGHDT, YYEEEE. The CDR3 consists of 18 residues. V was clipped by 0 bases and J by 0 bases; unmatched bases: 11. Separately, the same data were catalogued under a study of human thymus T cells. From that second work: Seemingly biased V and J gene usage marked thymic and blood repertoires.

The clonotype was recovered from a boy younger than two with a congenital heart defect. The J gene is TRBJ1-1, the V gene TRBV5-6; 7 bases are shared with TRBD1. Sequencing was carried out using thymocytes. In DNA form, the CDR3 reads TGTGCCAGCAGCTTGGTGGGGGGCCTAGGGGGCATGAACACTGAAGCTTTCTTT. Its protein product is CASSLVGGLGGMNTEAFF.